The 23 T cell receptor beta chains below were found in one sample sequenced in a study of T cell repertoires in aging, cancer and after chemotherapy (dated 2019 in TCRdb). Genomic DNA extracted from peripheral blood, rather than sorted cells or RNA, was used as the source for amplification of TCR beta rearrangements. The run used an Illumina MiSeq. Rearranged TRB sequences spanning V, D and J segments were amplified in a multiplex touch-down PCR with a mixed TRB-A/B primer pool. The public reads were reanalyzed by TCRdb: fastp trimming at Q25, MiXCR alignment, in-frame beta chains only. Every CDR3 protein is listed once, alongside the most common genes and DNA of its rows. Within this sample are several thousand distinct CDR3 sequences, with roughly 25% of them counted one time only. The biggest ten clones account for about 30% of the sample. The specimen was blood. Receptor source: a human donor in good health. The donor label of this sample is uncertain.

The chain employs TRBV7-2 and TRBJ2-1; possibly TRBD2 for D (5 bases). The germline V gene encodes CDR1 SGHTA and CDR2 FQGNSA. The CDR3 spans 12 residues. Deletions cut 5 bases from V and 8 bases from J, with 10 bases between. In DNA form, the CDR3 reads TGTGCCAGCAGCATATCGGGATATGAGCAGTTCTTC. Translated, it gives CASSISGYEQFF.

By sample share, this clonotype is medium-sized (0.01 to 0.1%). This rearrangement joins TRBV19 to TRBJ1-4, with D perhaps matching TRBD1 (5 bases). Germline CDR1 is LNHDA and CDR2 is SQIVND (reference sequence). V was clipped by 4 bases and J by 6 bases, with 12 bases between them. This CDR3 has 14 amino acids. As DNA, the CDR3 is TGTGCCAGTAGTACCAGAGGGACCGATGAAAAACTGTTTTTT. Translated: CASSTRGTDEKLFF.

The chain recombines TRBV5-1 with TRBJ2-1; tentatively, D is TRBD1 (5 bases). V was cut by 0 bases and J by 4 bases, with 17 bases left in between. The CDR3 runs 17 residues. Germline CDR1 SGHRS, CDR2 YFSETQ. CDR3 nucleotides: TGCGCCAGCAGCTTGGAGGTCGCTGGGGCACCTTACAATGAGCAGTTCTTC. Residues: CASSLEVAGAPYNEQFF.

There are a few counts of this clonotype. The chain joins TRBV5-4 to TRBJ1-2; TRBD1 matches at 9 bases. CDR1 SGHNT and CDR2 YYREEE come from the germline V gene (reference sequence). Trimming took 0 bases from V and 7 from J; bases not matched to a gene: 13. The CDR3 sequence is 17 residues long. CDR3 protein: CASSLEVPGTGSFGYTF. For the CDR3, the DNA is TGTGCCAGCAGCTTGGAGGTTCCTGGGACAGGGTCTTTTGGCTACACCTTC.

The chain is built from TRBV18 and TRBJ2-7, with 7 bases lining up with TRBD1. This CDR3 comprises 14 residues. Germline-derived CDR1 and CDR2 are KGHSH and LQKENI. The trim removed 1 base at V and 2 bases at J, leaving 2 bases unmatched. DNA of the CDR3: TGTGCCAGCTCACCACGACAGGGTCCCTACGAGCAGTACTTC. It yields the protein CASSPRQGPYEQYF.

The rearrangement uses TRBV7-2 and TRBJ2-7; tentative D call: TRBD2 (5 bases). The CDR3 runs 12 residues. Germline lookup yields CDR1 SGHTA and CDR2 FQGNSA. Trimming shortened V by 4 bases and J by 4 bases, and 8 bases separated the two germline ends. As DNA, the CDR3 is TGTGCCAGCAGCTATACTAGTTACGAGCAGTACTTC. This gives the protein CASSYTSYEQYF.

This clonotype has a handful of counts. V usage is TRBV5-4 and J usage is TRBJ1-2; 8 nucleotides line up with TRBD1. There are 15 residues in the CDR3. CDR1 SGHNT and CDR2 YYREEE come from the germline V gene (reference sequence). Trimming removed 4 bases from V and 5 bases from J; junction bases left unmatched: 10. CDR3 region: CASSRDTDRGYGYTF. The CDR3 DNA reads TGTGCCAGCAGCCGGGATACTGACAGGGGATATGGCTACACCTTC.

The V and J genes are TRBV20-1 and TRBJ2-1; D gene uncertain. V was trimmed by 0 bases and J by 7 bases, leaving 10 bases between them. The CDR3 is 13 residues long. Germline CDR1 and CDR2: DFQATT and SNEGSKA (reference sequence). CDR3 bases: TGCAGTGCTAGAGATCCCCAGTCGAATGAGCAGTTCTTC. Translation: CSARDPQSNEQFF.

This clonotype rates as medium-sized (0.01 to 0.1%). This chain uses TRBV15 with TRBJ2-3; TRBD1 agrees at 9 bases. V gave up 5 bases and J gave up 3 bases; unmatched junction bases: 3. CDR3 size: 14 residues. Germline V lookup: CDR1 LNHNV, CDR2 YYDKDF (reference sequence). The CDR3 DNA follows: TGTGCCACCAGCTTACAGGGGGCGACAGATACGCAGTATTTT. It specifies CATSLQGATDTQYF.

The chain recombines TRBV5-1 with TRBJ2-2; 8 nucleotides match TRBD2. V trimming: 4 bases; J trimming: 13 bases; junction bases outside the gene matches: 15. The germline gives CDR1 SGHRS, CDR2 YFSETQ. CDR3 length: 15 residues. The DNA for the CDR3 is TGCGCCAGCAGCACCGGACTAGCCCCCTCGGGGCTGCTGTTTTTT. This codes for CASSTGLAPSGLLFF.

This clonotype was seen more than once but under ten times. The chain combines TRBV7-9 with TRBJ2-7; the D gene is possibly TRBD2 (5 bases). V was pared by 4 bases and J by 7 bases, with 11 bases between. This CDR3 is 12 amino acids long. Germline V gene sequence: CDR1 SEHNR, CDR2 FQNEAQ (reference sequence). CDR3 DNA sequence: TGTGCCAGCAGCTACGGGGTCGGGGAGCAGTACTTC. This translates into CASSYGVGEQYF.

The chain is built from TRBV6-5 and TRBJ1-1; D is ambiguous. V dropped 5 bases and J dropped 6 bases, with 22 bases sitting between them. The CDR3 is made up of 16 amino acids. The germline V gene encodes CDR1 MNHEY and CDR2 SVGAGI. The CDR3 reads CASSPRLRDGKAEAFF. CDR3 coding DNA: TGTGCCAGCAGTCCTAGGCTTAGGGATGGGAAGGCTGAAGCTTTCTTT.

J is TRBJ2-7 and V is TRBV7-2, with D perhaps matching TRBD1 (6 bases). This CDR3 has 17 residues. V was pared by 2 bases and J by 2 bases, with 19 bases between. CDR1 SGHTA and CDR2 FQGNSA come from the germline V gene. CDR3 loop: CASSLILQGPSTYEQYF. The DNA for the CDR3 is TGTGCCAGCAGCTTAATTTTGCAGGGGCCCTCTACCTACGAGCAGTACTTC.

The chain recombines TRBV5-4 with TRBJ1-2, with D possibly TRBD1 on 5 matching bases. The CDR3 has 17 residues. The V gene's germline CDR1 is SGHNT and CDR2 YYREEE (reference sequence). V lost 0 bases and J 1 base, leaving 16 bases between the germline ends. CDR3: CASSLGTERGRNYGYTF. The DNA of the CDR3 is TGTGCCAGCAGCTTGGGAACTGAGCGGGGCCGTAACTATGGCTACACCTTC.

In DNA, the CDR3 is TGTGCCAGTACCGGCAGGGTCATCGGGGAGCTGTTTTTT. Translated, it gives CASTGRVIGELFF. The rearrangement links TRBV19 to TRBJ2-2, with D tentatively TRBD1 (5 bases). The CDR3 loop spans 13 amino acids. Trimming removed 7 bases from V and 7 bases from J, with 13 bases in between. Germline assignment: CDR1 LNHDA and CDR2 SQIVND (reference sequence).

The rearrangement uses TRBV6-5 and TRBJ2-2, with 13 bases aligning to TRBD2. Germline V CDR1 and CDR2: MNHEY, SVGAGI. J lost 7 bases, V lost 2 bases, and 4 bases had no gene match. CDR3 size: 16 residues. The CDR3 nucleotides are TGTGCCAGCAGTTACGGGGGACTAGCGGGGATCGGGGAGCTGTTTTTT. This gives the protein CASSYGGLAGIGELFF.

The chain joins TRBV24-1 to TRBJ2-1, with TRBD2 as a possible D gene (5 bases). From germline, CDR1 is KGHDR and CDR2 SFDVKD. V was trimmed by 4 bases and J by 2 bases, leaving 11 bases between them. The CDR3 contains 15 residues. The CDR3 nucleotides read TGTGCCACCAGTGACGGTGCGGGCCCCTACAATGAGCAGTTCTTC. Protein product: CATSDGAGPYNEQFF.

There are a few counts of this clonotype. CDR3 DNA: TGTGCCACCGAAGGCTCCTACAATGAGCAGTTCTTC. Protein product: CATEGSYNEQFF. The chain couples TRBV24-1 to TRBJ2-1; D call uncertain. The V gene's germline CDR1 is KGHDR and CDR2 SFDVKD. CDR3 length: 12 residues. Trimming took off 9 bases at V and 0 bases at J, with 5 bases between the two ends.

This clonotype is medium-sized (0.01 to 0.1%). The rearrangement joins TRBV5-6 to TRBJ2-5, with a tentative D call TRBD1 (6 bases). Germline CDR1 SGHDT, CDR2 YYEEEE. V was clipped by 2 bases and J by 14 bases, with 13 bases between them. The CDR3 runs to 11 residues. This chain's CDR3 is CASSFGAGVYF. In nucleotides, the CDR3 is TGTGCCAGCAGCTTCGGGGCAGGGGTCTACTTC.

The gene calls are TRBV18 and TRBJ2-6; 8 nucleotides align to TRBD1. Unmatched junction bases numbered 8, after V lost 3 bases and J lost 1 base. Per germline, CDR1 KGHSH and CDR2 LQKENI. The CDR3 sequence is 18 residues long. The CDR3 DNA reads as TGTGCCAGCTCACCCCGGACAGGGACGTTATCTGGGGCCAACGTCCTGACTTTC. Translation gives CASSPRTGTLSGANVLTF.

By sample fraction, this clonotype is medium-sized. This chain connects TRBV15 to TRBJ1-4; D uncertain. Trimming removed 0 bases at V and 8 bases at J, with 16 bases between. This CDR3 spans 16 amino acids. CDR1 is LNHNV and CDR2 is YYDKDF in the germline V gene (reference sequence). The chain's CDR3 is CATSRDLVLRREKLFF. In DNA form, the CDR3 reads TGTGCCACCAGCAGAGACTTGGTACTCAGGAGGGAAAAACTGTTTTTT.

Within the sample, this clonotype is medium-sized. The V and J genes are TRBV6-1 and TRBJ2-3; D is possibly TRBD2 (5 bases). Trimming removed 8 bases from V and 1 base from J, with 19 bases in between. The CDR3 covers 16 residues. Germline V gene sequence: CDR1 MNHNS, CDR2 SASEGT. CDR3 sequence: CASRKLLGQGTDTQYF. As DNA, the CDR3 is TGTGCCAGCCGTAAACTACTAGGGCAGGGCACAGATACGCAGTATTTT.

This chain joins TRBV28 and TRBJ1-3, with D tentatively TRBD1 (5 bases). Trimming took off 8 bases at V and 0 bases at J, with 14 bases between the two ends. Per the germline V gene, CDR1 is MDHEN and CDR2 is SYDVKM. This CDR3 is 15 amino acids long. The DNA of the CDR3 is TGTGCCAGCGGGTCAGTCAGGGCCTCTGGAAACACCATATATTTT. As protein: CASGSVRASGNTIYF.